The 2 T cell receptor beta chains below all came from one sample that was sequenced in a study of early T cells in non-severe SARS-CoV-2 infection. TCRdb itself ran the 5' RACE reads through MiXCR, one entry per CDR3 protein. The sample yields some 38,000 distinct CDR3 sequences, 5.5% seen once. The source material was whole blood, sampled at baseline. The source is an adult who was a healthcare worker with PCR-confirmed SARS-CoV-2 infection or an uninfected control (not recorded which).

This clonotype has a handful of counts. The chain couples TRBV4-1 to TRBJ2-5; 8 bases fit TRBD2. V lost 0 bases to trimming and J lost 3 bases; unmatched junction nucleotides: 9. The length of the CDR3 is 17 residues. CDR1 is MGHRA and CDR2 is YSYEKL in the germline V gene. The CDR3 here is CASSQEPPSGGKETQYF. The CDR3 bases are TGCGCCAGCAGCCAAGAACCGCCGTCGGGGGGGAAAGAGACCCAGTACTTC.

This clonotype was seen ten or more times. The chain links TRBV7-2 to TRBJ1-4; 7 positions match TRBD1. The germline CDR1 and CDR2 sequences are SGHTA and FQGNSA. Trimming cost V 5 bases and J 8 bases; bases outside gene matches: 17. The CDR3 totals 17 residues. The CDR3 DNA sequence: TGTGCCAGCAGCCTTAACTCTGCTCGACAGGGCTGGGAAAAACTGTTTTTT. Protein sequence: CASSLNSARQGWEKLFF.